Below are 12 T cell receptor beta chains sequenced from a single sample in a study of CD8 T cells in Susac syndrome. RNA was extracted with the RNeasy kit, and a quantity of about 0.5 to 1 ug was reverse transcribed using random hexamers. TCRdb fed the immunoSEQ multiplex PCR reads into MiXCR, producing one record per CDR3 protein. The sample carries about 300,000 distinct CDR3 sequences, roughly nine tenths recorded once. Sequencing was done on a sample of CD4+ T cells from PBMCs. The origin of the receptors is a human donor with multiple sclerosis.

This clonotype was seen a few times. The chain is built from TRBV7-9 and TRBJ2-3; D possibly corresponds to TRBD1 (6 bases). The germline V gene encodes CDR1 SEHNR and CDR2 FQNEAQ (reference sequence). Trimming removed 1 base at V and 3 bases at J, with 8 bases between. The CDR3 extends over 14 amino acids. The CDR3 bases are TGTGCCAGCAGCTTAGGGCAGGGGACAGATACGCAGTATTTT. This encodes CASSLGQGTDTQYF.

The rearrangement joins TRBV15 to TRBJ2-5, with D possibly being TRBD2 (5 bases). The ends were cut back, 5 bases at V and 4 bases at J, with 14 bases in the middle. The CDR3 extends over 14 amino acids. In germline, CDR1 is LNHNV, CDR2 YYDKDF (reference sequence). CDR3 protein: CATSRRSAGETQYF. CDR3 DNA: TGTGCCACCAGCCGACGGTCCGCGGGAGAGACCCAGTACTTC.

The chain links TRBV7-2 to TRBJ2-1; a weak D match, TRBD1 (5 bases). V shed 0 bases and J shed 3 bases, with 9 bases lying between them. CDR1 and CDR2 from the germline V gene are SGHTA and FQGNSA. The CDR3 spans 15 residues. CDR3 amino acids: CASSLAAGIYNEQFF. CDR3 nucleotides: TGTGCCAGCAGCTTAGCGGCAGGGATCTACAATGAGCAGTTCTTC.

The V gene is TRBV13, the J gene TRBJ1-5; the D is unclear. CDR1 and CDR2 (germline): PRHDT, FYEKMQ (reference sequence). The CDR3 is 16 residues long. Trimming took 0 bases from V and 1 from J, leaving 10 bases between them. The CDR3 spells CASSLGTGRSNQPQHF. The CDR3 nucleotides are TGTGCCAGCAGCTTAGGTACGGGAAGGAGCAATCAGCCCCAGCATTTT.

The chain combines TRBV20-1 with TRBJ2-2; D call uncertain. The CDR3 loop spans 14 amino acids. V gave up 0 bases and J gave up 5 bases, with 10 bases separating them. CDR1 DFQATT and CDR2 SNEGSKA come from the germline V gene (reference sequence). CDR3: CSARDLVATGELFF. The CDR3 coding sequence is TGCAGTGCTAGAGATTTGGTAGCAACCGGGGAGCTGTTTTTT.

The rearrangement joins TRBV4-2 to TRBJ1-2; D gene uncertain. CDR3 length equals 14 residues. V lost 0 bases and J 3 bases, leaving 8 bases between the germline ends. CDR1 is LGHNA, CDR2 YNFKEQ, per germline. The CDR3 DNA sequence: TGTGCCAGCAGCCAAGATCGCGCTGACTATGGCTACACCTTC. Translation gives CASSQDRADYGYTF.

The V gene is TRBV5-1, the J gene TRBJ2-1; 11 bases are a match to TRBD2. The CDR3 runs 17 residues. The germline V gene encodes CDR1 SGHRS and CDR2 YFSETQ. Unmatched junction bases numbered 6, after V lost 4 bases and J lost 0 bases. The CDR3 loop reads CASSHGTSGSSYNEQFF. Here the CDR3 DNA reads TGCGCCAGCAGCCATGGGACTAGCGGAAGCTCCTACAATGAGCAGTTCTTC.

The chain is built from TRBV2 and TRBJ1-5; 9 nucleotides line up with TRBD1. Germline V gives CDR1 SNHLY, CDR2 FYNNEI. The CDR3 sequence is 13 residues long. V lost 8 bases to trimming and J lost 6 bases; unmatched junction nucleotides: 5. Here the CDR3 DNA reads TGTGCCAGCGCTGAGACAGGGGGTCAGCCCCAGCATTTT. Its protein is CASAETGGQPQHF.

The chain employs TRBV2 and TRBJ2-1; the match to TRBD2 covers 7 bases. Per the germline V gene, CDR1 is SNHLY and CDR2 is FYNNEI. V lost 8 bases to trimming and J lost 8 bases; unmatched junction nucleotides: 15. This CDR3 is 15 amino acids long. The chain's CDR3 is CASYRTGGSWDEQFF. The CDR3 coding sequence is TGTGCCAGCTATCGTACGGGCGGGAGTTGGGATGAGCAGTTCTTC.

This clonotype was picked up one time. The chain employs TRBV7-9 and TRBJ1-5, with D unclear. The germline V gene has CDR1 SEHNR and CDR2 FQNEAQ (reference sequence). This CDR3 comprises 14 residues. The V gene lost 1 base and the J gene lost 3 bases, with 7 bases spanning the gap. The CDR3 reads CASSLGHTNQPQHF. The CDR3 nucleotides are TGTGCCAGCAGCTTAGGACACACCAATCAGCCCCAGCATTTT.

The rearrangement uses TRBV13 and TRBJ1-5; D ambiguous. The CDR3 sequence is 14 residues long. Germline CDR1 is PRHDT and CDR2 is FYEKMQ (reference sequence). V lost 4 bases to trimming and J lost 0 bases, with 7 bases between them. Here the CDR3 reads CASSSADSNQPQHF. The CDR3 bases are TGTGCCAGCAGCTCCGCAGATAGCAATCAGCCCCAGCATTTT. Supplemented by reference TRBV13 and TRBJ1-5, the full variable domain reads AAGVIQSPRHLIKEKRETATLKCYPIPRHDTVYWYQQGPGQDPQFLISFYEKMQSDKGSIPDRFSAQQFSDYHSELNMSSLELGDSALYFCASSSADSNQPQHFGDGTRLSIL.

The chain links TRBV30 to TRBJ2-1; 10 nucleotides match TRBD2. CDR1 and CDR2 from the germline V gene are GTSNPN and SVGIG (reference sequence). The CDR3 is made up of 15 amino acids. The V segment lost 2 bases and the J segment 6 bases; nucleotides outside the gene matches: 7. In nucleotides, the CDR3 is TGTGCCTGGAGTCAACTAGCGGGGAGTTCCAATGAGCAGTTCTTC. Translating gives CAWSQLAGSSNEQFF.